This TCR beta chain stems from a study of T cell responses to AZD1222 COVID-19 vaccine. Study-level findings and limits: Breadth and depth of Spike-specific TCRs rose after two AZD1222 doses. Among spike-specific TCRs, nearly half reportedly target unmutated variant regions.

Using immunoSEQ multiplex PCR, the repertoire was profiled, and TCRdb retains in-frame clones only, with some absent. The sample yields about 94,000 clones, 85% seen once. Concerning this clone itself: The antigen remains undetermined.

CDR1 is SGHTA and CDR2 is FQGTGA in the germline V gene. The CDR3 totals 15 residues. The ends were cut back, 3 bases at V and 6 bases at J, with 17 bases in the middle. The TCR originated in an adult who received the AZD1222 COVID-19 vaccine. Source: peripheral blood, taken 28 days after the second AZD1222 dose. This chain uses TRBV7-3 with TRBJ1-2; D is possibly TRBD1 (6 bases). The CDR3 nucleotides read TGTGCCAGCAGCTTGTCTCCCGGGACAAAGAATGGCTACACCTTC. Its translation: CASSLSPGTKNGYTF.